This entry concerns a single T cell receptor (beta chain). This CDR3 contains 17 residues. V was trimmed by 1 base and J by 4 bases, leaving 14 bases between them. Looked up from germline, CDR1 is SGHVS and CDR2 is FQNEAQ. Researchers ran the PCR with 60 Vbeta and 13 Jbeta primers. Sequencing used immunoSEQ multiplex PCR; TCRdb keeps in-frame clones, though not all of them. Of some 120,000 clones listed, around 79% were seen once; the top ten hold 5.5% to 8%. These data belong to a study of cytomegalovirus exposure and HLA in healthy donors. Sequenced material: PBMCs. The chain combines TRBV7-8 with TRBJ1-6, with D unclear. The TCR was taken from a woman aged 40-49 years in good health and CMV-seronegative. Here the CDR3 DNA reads TGTGCCAGCAGCTTAGTGGAGGCCGTAACTTATAATTCACCCCTCCACTTT. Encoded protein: CASSLVEAVTYNSPLHF.